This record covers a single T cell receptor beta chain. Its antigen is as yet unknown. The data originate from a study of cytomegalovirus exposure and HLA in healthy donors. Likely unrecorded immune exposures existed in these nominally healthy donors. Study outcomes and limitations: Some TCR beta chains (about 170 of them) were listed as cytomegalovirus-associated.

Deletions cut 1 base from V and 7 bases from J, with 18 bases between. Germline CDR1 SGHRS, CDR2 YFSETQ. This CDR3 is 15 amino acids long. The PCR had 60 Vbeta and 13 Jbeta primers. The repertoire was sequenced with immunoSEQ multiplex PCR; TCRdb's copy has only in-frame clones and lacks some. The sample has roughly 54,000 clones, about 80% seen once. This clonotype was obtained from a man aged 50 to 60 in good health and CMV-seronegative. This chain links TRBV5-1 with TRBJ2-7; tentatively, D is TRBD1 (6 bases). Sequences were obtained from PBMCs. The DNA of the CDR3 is TGCGCCAGCAGCTTGCAAGGGGGACAATCTTTAGAGCAGTACTTC. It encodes CASSLQGGQSLEQYF.